Included here is one T cell receptor beta chain sequence, with context. The data are from a study of blood T cell repertoires in COVID-19. As for the study in general: Nucleic acid was either cDNA or gDNA, and it came from T cells, B-cell-depleted T cells, or PBMCs.

Authors' processing steps: It was from reference gene primer amplification that nucleated cell counts were estimated. Some clones are missing from TCRdb's copy, which holds only in-frame ones; the method was immunoSEQ multiplex PCR. V and J calls and clone size are those listed in that table; D and trimming were worked out from the DNA. This sample carries 200,000 to 250,000 clones, roughly four fifths of them seen once, and the ten largest clones take more than 2.5%. The CDR3 consists of 17 residues. Losses at the gene ends were 8 bases for V and 3 bases for J; bases not matched to a gene: 9. Germline CDR1 and CDR2: SEHNR and FQNEAQ (reference sequence).

The sequenced sample was peripheral blood. The TCR was taken from a woman in her twenties or thirties who had recovered from COVID-19. This chain joins TRBV7-9 and TRBJ2-6, with TRBD1 matching 11 bases. CDR3 coding DNA: TGTGCCAGCCTAGGACAGGGGGCGCCGGGTGGGGCCAACGTCCTGACTTTC. Amino acid sequence: CASLGQGAPGGANVLTF.